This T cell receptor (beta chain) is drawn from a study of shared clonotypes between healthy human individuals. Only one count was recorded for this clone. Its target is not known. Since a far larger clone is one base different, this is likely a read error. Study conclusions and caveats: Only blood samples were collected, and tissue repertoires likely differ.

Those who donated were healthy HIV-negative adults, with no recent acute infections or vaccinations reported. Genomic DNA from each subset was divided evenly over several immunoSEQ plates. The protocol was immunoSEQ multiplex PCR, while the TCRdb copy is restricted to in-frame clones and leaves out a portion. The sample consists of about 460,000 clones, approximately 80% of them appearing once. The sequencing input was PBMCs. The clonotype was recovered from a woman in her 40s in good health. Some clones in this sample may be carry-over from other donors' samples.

CDR3 loop: CASSVSGWAGGLFF. In nucleotides, the CDR3 is TGTGCCAGCAGTGTATCTGGGTGGGCCGGGGGGCTGTTTTTT. The chain joins TRBV25-1 to TRBJ2-2, with D perhaps matching TRBD2 (6 bases). The CDR3 totals 14 residues. Germline CDR1 is MGHDK and CDR2 is SYGVNS.